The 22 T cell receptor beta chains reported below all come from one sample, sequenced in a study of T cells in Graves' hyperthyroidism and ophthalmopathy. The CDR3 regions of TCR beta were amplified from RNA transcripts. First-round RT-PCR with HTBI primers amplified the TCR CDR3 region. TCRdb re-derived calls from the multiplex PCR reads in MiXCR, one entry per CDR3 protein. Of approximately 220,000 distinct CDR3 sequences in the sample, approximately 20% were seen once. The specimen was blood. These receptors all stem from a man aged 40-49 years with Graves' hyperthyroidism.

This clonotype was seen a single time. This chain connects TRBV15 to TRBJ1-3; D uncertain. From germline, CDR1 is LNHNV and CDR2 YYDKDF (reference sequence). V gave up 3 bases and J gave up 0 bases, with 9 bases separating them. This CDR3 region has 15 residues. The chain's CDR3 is CATSSGSRSGNTIYF. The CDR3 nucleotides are TGTGCCACCAGCAGTGGAAGCCGCTCTGGAAACACCATATATTTT. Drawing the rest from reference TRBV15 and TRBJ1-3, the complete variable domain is DAMVIQNPRYQVTQFGKPVTLSCSQTLNHNVMYWYQQKSSQAPKLLFHYYDKDFNNEADTPDNFQSRRPNTSFCFLDIRSPGLGDTAMYLCATSSGSRSGNTIYFGEGSWLTVV.

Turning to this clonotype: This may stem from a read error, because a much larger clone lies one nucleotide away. Here the CDR3 reads CASRPSRNTEALF. The CDR3, as DNA: TGTGCCAGCAGACCATCGCGGAACACTGAAGCTCTCTTT. V is TRBV6-1 and J is TRBJ1-1, with D hard to call. Germline values: CDR1 MNHNS, CDR2 SASEGT. The CDR3 has 13 residues.

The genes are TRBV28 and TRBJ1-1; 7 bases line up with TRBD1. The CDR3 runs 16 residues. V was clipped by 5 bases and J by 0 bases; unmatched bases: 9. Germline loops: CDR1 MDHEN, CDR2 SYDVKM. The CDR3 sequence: CASSPLTGVVNTEAFF. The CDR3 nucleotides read TGTGCCAGCAGTCCGTTAACAGGGGTGGTGAACACTGAAGCTTTCTTT.

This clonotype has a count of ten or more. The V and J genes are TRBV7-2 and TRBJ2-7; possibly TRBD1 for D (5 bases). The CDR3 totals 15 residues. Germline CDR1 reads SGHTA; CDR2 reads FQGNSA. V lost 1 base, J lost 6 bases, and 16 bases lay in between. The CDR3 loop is CASSLGGSISREQYF. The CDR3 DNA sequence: TGTGCCAGCAGCTTAGGGGGCTCCATCTCTCGCGAGCAGTACTTC.

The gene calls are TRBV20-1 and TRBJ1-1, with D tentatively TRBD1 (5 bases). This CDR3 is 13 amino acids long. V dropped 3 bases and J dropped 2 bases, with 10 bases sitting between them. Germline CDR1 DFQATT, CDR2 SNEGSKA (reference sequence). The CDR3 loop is CSASRGGNTEAFF. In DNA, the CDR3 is TGCAGTGCTAGTCGGGGCGGAAACACTGAAGCTTTCTTT.

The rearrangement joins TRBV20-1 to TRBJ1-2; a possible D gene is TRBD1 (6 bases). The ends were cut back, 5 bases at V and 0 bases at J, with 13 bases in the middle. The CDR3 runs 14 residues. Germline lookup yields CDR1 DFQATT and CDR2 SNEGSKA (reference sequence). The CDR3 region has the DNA TGCAGTGCTGGAGGGACACCTCCTAACTATGGCTACACCTTC. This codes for CSAGGTPPNYGYTF.

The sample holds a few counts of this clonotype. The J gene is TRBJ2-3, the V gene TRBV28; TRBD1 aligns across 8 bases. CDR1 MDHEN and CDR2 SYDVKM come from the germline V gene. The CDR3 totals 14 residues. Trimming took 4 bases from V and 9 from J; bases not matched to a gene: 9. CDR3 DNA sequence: TGTGCCAGCAGTTCAGGGCAGGGGGCCCAAACGCAGTATTTT. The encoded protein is CASSSGQGAQTQYF. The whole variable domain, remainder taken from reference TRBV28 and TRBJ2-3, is DVKVTQSSRYLVKRTGEKVFLECVQDMDHENMFWYRQDPGLGLRLIYFSYDVKMKEKGDIPEGYSVSREKKERFSLILESASTNQTSMYLCASSSGQGAQTQYFGPGTRLTVL.

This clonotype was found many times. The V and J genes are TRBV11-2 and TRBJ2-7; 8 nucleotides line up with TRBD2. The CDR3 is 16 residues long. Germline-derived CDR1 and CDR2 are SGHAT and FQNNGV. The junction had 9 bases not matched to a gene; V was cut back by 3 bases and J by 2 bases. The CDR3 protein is CASSFQISGAPYEQYF. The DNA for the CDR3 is TGTGCCAGCAGCTTTCAGATTAGCGGGGCCCCCTACGAGCAGTACTTC.

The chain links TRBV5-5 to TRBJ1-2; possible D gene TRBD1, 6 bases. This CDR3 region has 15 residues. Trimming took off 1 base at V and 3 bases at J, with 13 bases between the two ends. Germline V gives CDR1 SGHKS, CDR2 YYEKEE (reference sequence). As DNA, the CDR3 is TGTGCCAGCAGCTTGCGGGGGGCGGAAGACTATGGCTACACCTTC. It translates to CASSLRGAEDYGYTF.

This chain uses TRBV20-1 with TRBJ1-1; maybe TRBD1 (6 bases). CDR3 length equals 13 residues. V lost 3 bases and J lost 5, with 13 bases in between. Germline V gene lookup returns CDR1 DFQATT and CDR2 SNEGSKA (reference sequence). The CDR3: CSASPGGFTEAFF. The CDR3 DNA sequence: TGCAGTGCTAGTCCGGGGGGCTTTACTGAAGCTTTCTTT.

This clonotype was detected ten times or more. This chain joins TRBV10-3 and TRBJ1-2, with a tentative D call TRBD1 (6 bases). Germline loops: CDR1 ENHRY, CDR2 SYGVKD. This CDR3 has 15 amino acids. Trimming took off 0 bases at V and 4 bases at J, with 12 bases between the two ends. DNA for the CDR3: TGTGCCATCAGTGAGTCGAACAGGGAGACCTATGGCTACACCTTC. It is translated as CAISESNRETYGYTF.

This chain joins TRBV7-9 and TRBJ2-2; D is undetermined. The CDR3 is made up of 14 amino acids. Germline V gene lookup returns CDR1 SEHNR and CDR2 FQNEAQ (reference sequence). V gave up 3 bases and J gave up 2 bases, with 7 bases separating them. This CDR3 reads CASSFNVNTGELFF. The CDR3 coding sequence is TGTGCCAGCAGCTTTAATGTCAACACCGGGGAGCTGTTTTTT.

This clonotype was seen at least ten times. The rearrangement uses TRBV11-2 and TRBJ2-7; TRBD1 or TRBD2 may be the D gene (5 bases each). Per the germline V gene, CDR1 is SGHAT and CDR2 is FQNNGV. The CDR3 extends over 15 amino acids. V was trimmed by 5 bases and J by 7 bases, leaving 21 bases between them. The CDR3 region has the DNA TGTGCCAGCAGCCCTACCCCAGGGAGAGCGGCGGAGCAGTACTTC. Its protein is CASSPTPGRAAEQYF.

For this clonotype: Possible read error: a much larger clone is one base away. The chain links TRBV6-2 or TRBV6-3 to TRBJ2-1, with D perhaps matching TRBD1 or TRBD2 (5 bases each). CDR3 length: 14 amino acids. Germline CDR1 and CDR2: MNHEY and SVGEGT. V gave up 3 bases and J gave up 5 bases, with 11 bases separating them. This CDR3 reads CASSYRGRNNEQFF. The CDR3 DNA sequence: TGTGCCAGCAGTTATCGGGGACGGAACAATGAGCAGTTCTTC.

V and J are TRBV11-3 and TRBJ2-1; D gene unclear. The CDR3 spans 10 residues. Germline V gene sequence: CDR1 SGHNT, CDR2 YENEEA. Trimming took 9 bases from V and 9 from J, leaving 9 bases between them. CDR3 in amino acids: CARTNFEQFF. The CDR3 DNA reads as TGTGCCAGGACAAACTTTGAGCAGTTCTTC.

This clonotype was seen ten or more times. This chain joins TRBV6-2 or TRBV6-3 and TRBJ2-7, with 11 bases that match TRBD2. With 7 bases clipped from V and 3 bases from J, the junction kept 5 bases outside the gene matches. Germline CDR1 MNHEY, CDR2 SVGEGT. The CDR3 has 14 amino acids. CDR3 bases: TGTGCCAGCAACCCACTAGCGGGGGTCTACGAGCAGTACTTC. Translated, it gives CASNPLAGVYEQYF.

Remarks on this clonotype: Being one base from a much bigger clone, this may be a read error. CDR3 sequence: CASTLDRNNQPQRF. CDR3 nucleotide sequence: TGTGCCAGCACCCTAGACAGAAACAATCAGCCCCAGCGTTTT. The rearrangement links TRBV12-3 or TRBV12-4 to TRBJ1-5, with D perhaps TRBD1 (5 bases). The CDR3 is made up of 14 amino acids.

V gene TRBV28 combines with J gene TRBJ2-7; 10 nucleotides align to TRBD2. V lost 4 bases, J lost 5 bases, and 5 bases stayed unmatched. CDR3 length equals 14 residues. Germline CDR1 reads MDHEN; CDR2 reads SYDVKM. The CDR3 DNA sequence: TGTGCCAGCAGTTCACCTAGCGGGAGCAACGAGCAGTACTTC. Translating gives CASSSPSGSNEQYF.

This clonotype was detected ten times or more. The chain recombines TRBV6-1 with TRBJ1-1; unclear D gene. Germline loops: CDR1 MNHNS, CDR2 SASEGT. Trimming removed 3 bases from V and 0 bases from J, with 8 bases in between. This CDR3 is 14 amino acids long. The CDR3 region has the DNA TGTGCCAGCAGTGACCCCGGGTTGAACACTGAAGCTTTCTTT. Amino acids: CASSDPGLNTEAFF.

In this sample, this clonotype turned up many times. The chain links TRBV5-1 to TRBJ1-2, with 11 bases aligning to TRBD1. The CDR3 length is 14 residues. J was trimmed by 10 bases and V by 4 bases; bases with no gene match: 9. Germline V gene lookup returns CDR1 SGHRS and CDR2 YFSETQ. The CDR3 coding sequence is TGCGCCAGCAGCCTGCTCGGACAGGGGGCGGACTACACCTTC. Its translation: CASSLLGQGADYTF.

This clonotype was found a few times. The CDR3 DNA reads as TGCAGCGCGTCAGGGGGTCCGACAGAAGAGCAGTTCTTC. Amino acid sequence: CSASGGPTEEQFF. The J gene is TRBJ2-1, the V gene TRBV29-1, with 7 nucleotides matching TRBD1. Per germline, CDR1 SQVTM and CDR2 ANQGSEA. J lost 10 bases, V lost 7 bases, and 13 bases had no gene match. The CDR3 loop spans 13 amino acids.

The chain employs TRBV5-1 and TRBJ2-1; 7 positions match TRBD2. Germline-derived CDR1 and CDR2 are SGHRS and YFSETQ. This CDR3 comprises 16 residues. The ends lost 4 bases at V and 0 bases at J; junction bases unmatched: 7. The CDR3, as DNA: TGCGCCAGCAGCCCGGGAGGACTAGGCTCCTACAATGAGCAGTTCTTC. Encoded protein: CASSPGGLGSYNEQFF.